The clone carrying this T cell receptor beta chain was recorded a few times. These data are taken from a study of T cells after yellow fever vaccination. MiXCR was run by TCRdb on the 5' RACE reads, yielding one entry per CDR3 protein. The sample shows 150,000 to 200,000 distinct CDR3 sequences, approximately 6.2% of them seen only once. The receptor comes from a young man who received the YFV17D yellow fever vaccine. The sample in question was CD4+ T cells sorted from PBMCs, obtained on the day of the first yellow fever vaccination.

The CDR3 loop is CASSQVAYRDGEKLFF. In DNA form, the CDR3 reads TGCGCCAGCAGCCAAGTAGCGTACAGGGATGGGGAAAAACTGTTTTTT. This chain connects TRBV4-3 to TRBJ1-4; tentative D call: TRBD1 (6 bases). CDR1 is LGHNA, CDR2 YSLEER, per germline. V was shortened by 1 base and J by 8 bases, with 17 bases between the two germline ends. The CDR3 has 16 amino acids.